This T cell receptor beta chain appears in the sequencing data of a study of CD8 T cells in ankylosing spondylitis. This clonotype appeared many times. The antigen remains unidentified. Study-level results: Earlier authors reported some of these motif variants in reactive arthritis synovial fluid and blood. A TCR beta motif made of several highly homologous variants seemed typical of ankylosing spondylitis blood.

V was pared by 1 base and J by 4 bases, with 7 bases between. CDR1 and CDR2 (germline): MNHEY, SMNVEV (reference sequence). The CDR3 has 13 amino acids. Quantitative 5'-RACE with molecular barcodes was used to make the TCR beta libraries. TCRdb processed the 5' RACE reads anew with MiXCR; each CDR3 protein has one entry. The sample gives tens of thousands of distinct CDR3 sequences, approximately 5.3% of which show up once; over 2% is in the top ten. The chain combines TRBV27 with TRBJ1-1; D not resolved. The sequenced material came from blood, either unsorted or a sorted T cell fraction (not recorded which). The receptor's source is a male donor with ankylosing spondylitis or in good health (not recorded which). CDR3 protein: CASSLYQFTEAFF. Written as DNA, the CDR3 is TGTGCCAGCAGTTTATACCAGTTCACTGAAGCTTTCTTT.